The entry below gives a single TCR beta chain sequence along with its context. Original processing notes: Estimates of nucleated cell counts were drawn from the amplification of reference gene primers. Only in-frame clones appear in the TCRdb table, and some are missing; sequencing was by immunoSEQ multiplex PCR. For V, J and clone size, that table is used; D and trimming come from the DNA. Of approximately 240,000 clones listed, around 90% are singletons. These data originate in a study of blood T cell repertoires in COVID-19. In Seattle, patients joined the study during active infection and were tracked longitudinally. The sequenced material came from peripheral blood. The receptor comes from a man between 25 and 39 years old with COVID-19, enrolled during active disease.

This CDR3 is CASSQDESGAQHF. The CDR3 DNA follows: TGTGCCAGCAGCCAAGATGAGTCGGGGGCCCAGCATTTT. The chain employs TRBV3-1 (or the pseudogene TRBV3-2) and TRBJ1-5; perhaps TRBD1 as D (5 bases). V was pared by 0 bases and J by 11 bases, with 11 bases between. The germline CDR1 and CDR2 sequences are LGHDT and YNNKEL (reference sequence). The CDR3 length is 13 residues.